These 30 T cell receptor beta chains were sequenced from one sample in a study of shared clonotypes between healthy human individuals. The repertoire was sequenced with immunoSEQ multiplex PCR; TCRdb's copy has only in-frame clones and lacks some. This sample has roughly 1,500,000 clones, with 98% found just once. Sequenced sample: naive CD4+ T cells sorted from blood. Subset described: CD45RA+ positively selected. Source of these receptors: a man between 25 and 39 years old in good health.

The chain recombines TRBV18 with TRBJ1-4, with unresolved D. The CDR3 consists of 15 residues. The germline V gene has CDR1 KGHSH and CDR2 LQKENI. Trimming took 3 bases from V and 4 from J, leaving 12 bases between them. The CDR3 loop reads CASSPVSEVNEKLFF. The CDR3 DNA reads as TGTGCCAGCTCACCGGTTTCAGAGGTTAATGAAAAACTGTTTTTT.

The rearrangement links TRBV5-6 to TRBJ2-7; the D is unclear. The V end lost 2 bases, the J end lost 6 bases, and 15 bases lay between the germline ends. The germline gives CDR1 SGHDT, CDR2 YYEEEE. This CDR3 contains 14 residues. The CDR3 region is CASSLATELREQYF. The CDR3 DNA sequence: TGTGCCAGCAGCTTAGCGACTGAGCTTCGCGAGCAGTACTTC.

The chain combines TRBV9 with TRBJ2-7, with 9 bases lining up with TRBD2. Germline V gene data show CDR1 as SGDLS and CDR2 as YYNGEE. The CDR3 is made up of 17 amino acids. J lost 1 base, V lost 0 bases, and 8 bases had no gene match. The CDR3 here is CASSVGASGGTSYEQYF. The CDR3 DNA is TGTGCCAGCAGCGTAGGGGCCAGCGGGGGGACTTCCTACGAGCAGTACTTC.

The CDR3 is CASTGTGGETQYF. The DNA of the CDR3 is TGTGCCAGCACTGGGACTGGGGGGGAGACCCAGTACTTC. J is TRBJ2-5 and V is TRBV2; TRBD2 is a possible D gene (6 bases). Per the germline V gene, CDR1 is SNHLY and CDR2 is FYNNEI. With 7 bases removed from V and 5 bases from J, the gap between germline ends came to 14 bases. CDR3 length equals 13 residues.

The chain carries TRBV6-5 and TRBJ2-1; D is possibly TRBD2 (6 bases). The CDR3 covers 15 residues. The germline V gene has CDR1 MNHEY and CDR2 SVGAGI. V lost 5 bases to trimming and J lost 6 bases, with 17 bases between them. CDR3 DNA: TGTGCCAGCAGTCGAAGACTAGGGTGGGGCAATGAGCAGTTCTTC. Translated: CASSRRLGWGNEQFF.

The chain carries TRBV9 and TRBJ2-7; no firm D call. Germline V gene lookup returns CDR1 SGDLS and CDR2 YYNGEE. This CDR3 has 15 amino acids. V dropped 0 bases and J dropped 0 bases, with 10 bases sitting between them. CDR3 DNA: TGTGCCAGCAGCGTAGCTACCGGTTCCTCCTACGAGCAGTACTTC. Translated: CASSVATGSSYEQYF.

This clone was picked up one time. The rearrangement uses TRBV25-1 and TRBJ2-5; TRBD2 agrees at 9 bases. The CDR3 has 16 residues. V lost 3 bases to trimming and J lost 4 bases; unmatched junction nucleotides: 9. Germline values: CDR1 MGHDK, CDR2 SYGVNS. CDR3 coding DNA: TGTGCCAGCAGTGAGGTCCCTAGCGGGATCGGAGAGACCCAGTACTTC. This gives the protein CASSEVPSGIGETQYF.

The rearrangement uses TRBV29-1 and TRBJ1-2; TRBD1 is a possible D gene (5 bases). This CDR3 spans 11 amino acids. The germline V gene has CDR1 SQVTM and CDR2 ANQGSEA. V was shortened by 6 bases and J by 4 bases, with 9 bases between the two germline ends. The CDR3 DNA is TGCAGCGTGTCGGACATCTATGGCTACACCTTC. It translates to CSVSDIYGYTF.

The chain is built from TRBV6-6 and TRBJ2-6, with D perhaps being TRBD1 or TRBD2 (5 bases each). The CDR3 extends over 16 amino acids. The germline V and J ends were trimmed by 2 bases and 1 base, with 9 bases remaining between them. Germline values: CDR1 MNHNY, CDR2 SVGAGI (reference sequence). The CDR3 reads CASSYGWGSGANVLTF. The CDR3 DNA reads TGTGCCAGCAGTTACGGTTGGGGGTCTGGGGCCAACGTCCTGACTTTC.

This sequence joins TRBV15 and TRBJ2-1; TRBD2 matches at 9 bases. The trim removed 0 bases at V and 9 bases at J, leaving 12 bases unmatched. Germline V CDR1 and CDR2: LNHNV, YYDKDF (reference sequence). The CDR3 runs 17 residues. The chain's CDR3 is CATSRDGAGGPYGEQFF. The CDR3 nucleotides are TGTGCCACCAGCAGAGATGGGGCGGGAGGGCCCTATGGTGAGCAGTTCTTC.

The chain joins TRBV19 to TRBJ2-1; D unclear. The CDR3 loop spans 14 amino acids. V lost 5 bases and J 0 bases, leaving 8 bases between the germline ends. Germline V gene sequence: CDR1 LNHDA, CDR2 SQIVND (reference sequence). The CDR3 coding sequence is TGTGCCAGTAGTGCTATTGGCTCCTACAATGAGCAGTTCTTC. Amino acid sequence: CASSAIGSYNEQFF.

Details on this clone: A junction end diverges from the germline sequence, so it may reflect a read error. This rearrangement joins TRBV19 to TRBJ2-7, with 13 bases fitting TRBD2. The CDR3 is made up of 14 amino acids. Germline assignment: CDR1 LNHDA and CDR2 SQIVND (reference sequence). In DNA, the CDR3 is TGTGCCAGTAGCGGGACTAGCGGGATACTTGGCTCGGTTTTC. Translation gives CASSGTSGILGSVF.

The chain uses TRBV7-9 and TRBJ2-1; a weak D match, TRBD2 (7 bases). The CDR3 is 16 residues long. Germline assignment: CDR1 SEHNR and CDR2 FQNEAQ (reference sequence). Trimming removed 3 bases from V and 3 bases from J, with 15 bases in between. The CDR3 loop reads CASSLTRGGDYNEQFF. In nucleotides, the CDR3 is TGTGCCAGCAGCTTGACTAGGGGGGGAGACTACAATGAGCAGTTCTTC.

The rearrangement joins TRBV7-3 to TRBJ1-3, with D perhaps TRBD1 (5 bases). Germline V CDR1 and CDR2: SGHTA, FQGTGA. The CDR3 is 14 residues long. With 5 bases removed from V and 4 bases from J, the gap between germline ends came to 12 bases. CDR3 sequence (DNA): TGTGCCAGCAGCGCGGGGACTTCAGGAAACACCATATATTTT. Translation: CASSAGTSGNTIYF. Full variable domain (outside the CDR3, taken from reference TRBV7-3 and TRBJ1-3): GAGVSQTPSNKVTEKGKYVELRCDPISGHTALYWYRQSLGQGPEFLIYFQGTGAADDSGLPNDRFFAVRPEGSVSTLKIQRTERGDSAVYLCASSAGTSGNTIYFGEGSWLTVV.

The V gene is TRBV11-2, the J gene TRBJ1-1; 8 positions agree with TRBD1. Trimming removed 3 bases from V and 6 bases from J; junction bases left unmatched: 6. Germline CDR1 reads SGHAT; CDR2 reads FQNNGV. CDR3 size: 14 residues. DNA for the CDR3: TGTGCCAGCAGCTTCTCAGGGGGCCGCTCTGAAGCTTTCTTT. This codes for CASSFSGGRSEAFF. Drawing the rest from reference TRBV11-2 and TRBJ1-1, the complete variable domain is EAGVAQSPRYKIIEKRQSVAFWCNPISGHATLYWYQQILGQGPKLLIQFQNNGVVDDSQLPKDRFSAERLKGVDSTLKIQPAKLEDSAVYLCASSFSGGRSEAFFGQGTRLTVV.

The rearrangement links TRBV21-1 to TRBJ2-1; whether TRBD2, the table's D call, matches the DNA was not checked. TRBV21-1 is a pseudogene locus. The CDR3 runs to 13 residues. CDR3 region: CASIGESYNEQFF. In DNA, the CDR3 is TGTGCCAGCATAGGAGAGTCCTACAATGAGCAGTTCTTC.

A word on this clone: Other nucleotide sequences from this sample produce the same CDR3. The chain carries TRBV7-9 and TRBJ2-1, with D uncertain. CDR1 and CDR2 from the germline V gene are SEHNR and FQNEAQ (reference sequence). The CDR3 sequence is 12 residues long. Trimming left V 2 bases short and J 9 bases short, with 8 bases between. As DNA, the CDR3 is TGTGCCAGCAGCTTATCGGTCGGTGAGCAGTTCTTC. As protein: CASSLSVGEQFF. The whole variable domain, remainder taken from reference TRBV7-9 and TRBJ2-1, is DTGVSQNPRHKITKRGQNVTFRCDPISEHNRLYWYRQTLGQGPEFLTYFQNEAQLEKSRLLSDRFSAERPKGSFSTLEIQRTEQGDSAMYLCASSLSVGEQFFGPGTRLTVL.

V is TRBV7-9 and J is TRBJ2-2; D tentatively fits TRBD1 or TRBD2 (5 bases each). Per germline, CDR1 SEHNR and CDR2 FQNEAQ (reference sequence). The CDR3 is 17 amino acids. The ends were cut back, 3 bases at V and 1 base at J, with 15 bases in the middle. The CDR3 reads CASSLGRTKWNTGELFF. The CDR3, as DNA: TGTGCCAGCAGCTTGGGACGGACGAAGTGGAACACCGGGGAGCTGTTTTTT.

The chain recombines TRBV28 with TRBJ2-1, with a tentative D call TRBD2 (5 bases). The germline V and J ends were trimmed by 11 bases and 5 bases, with 10 bases remaining between them. Per germline, CDR1 MDHEN and CDR2 SYDVKM. There are 11 residues in the CDR3. For the CDR3, the DNA is TGTGCCTTCCAGGAGGACAATGAGCAGTTCTTC. It codes for CAFQEDNEQFF. Full variable domain (outside the CDR3, taken from reference TRBV28 and TRBJ2-1): DVKVTQSSRYLVKRTGEKVFLECVQDMDHENMFWYRQDPGLGLRLIYFSYDVKMKEKGDIPEGYSVSREKKERFSLILESASTNQTSMYLCAFQEDNEQFFGPGTRLTVL.

This clone was detected only once. The rearrangement links TRBV28 to TRBJ2-7, with 7 bases aligning to TRBD1. The CDR3 spans 15 residues. Germline CDR1 and CDR2: MDHEN and SYDVKM. Trimming removed 6 bases from V and 2 bases from J; junction bases left unmatched: 10. CDR3 region: CASRASGQTAYEQYF. The CDR3 coding sequence is TGTGCCAGCAGAGCGTCGGGACAGACTGCCTACGAGCAGTACTTC.

The chain couples TRBV7-2 to TRBJ2-1; TRBD1 matches 9 bases. The V gene end was trimmed by 1 base and the J gene end by 10 bases; junction bases not matched to a gene: 8. CDR3 length: 15 amino acids. Germline CDR1 SGHTA, CDR2 FQGNSA. This CDR3 is CASSLGDRGVGEQFF. The CDR3 DNA is TGTGCCAGCAGCTTAGGAGACAGGGGGGTAGGGGAGCAGTTCTTC.

V is TRBV5-6 and J is TRBJ1-1; no clear D. Trimming left V 5 bases short and J 3 bases short, with 8 bases between. From germline, CDR1 is SGHDT and CDR2 YYEEEE. The CDR3 covers 12 residues. CDR3 region: CASRDMDTEAFF. The CDR3 nucleotides are TGTGCCAGCAGGGATATGGACACTGAAGCTTTCTTT.

The chain carries TRBV28 and TRBJ2-4; possibly TRBD2 for D (5 bases). Trimming removed 3 bases from V and 3 bases from J, with 15 bases in between. The germline V gene has CDR1 MDHEN and CDR2 SYDVKM. There are 16 residues in the CDR3. In DNA form, the CDR3 reads TGTGCCAGCAGTTTCCCTCGGGGAGACCGCAAAAACATTCAGTACTTC. Protein product: CASSFPRGDRKNIQYF.

V is TRBV7-2 and J is TRBJ2-7; TRBD2 aligns across 11 bases. The CDR3 contains 14 residues. V trimming: 5 bases; J trimming: 7 bases; junction bases outside the gene matches: 7. Germline V lookup: CDR1 SGHTA, CDR2 FQGNSA. The CDR3 DNA is TGTGCCAGCAGCGCTGGACTAGCGGGCGGGGAGCAGTACTTC. Residues: CASSAGLAGGEQYF.

As for this clone: Other nucleotide sequences from this sample produce the same CDR3. V and J are TRBV7-6 and TRBJ2-5, with no clear D. Germline loops: CDR1 SGHVS, CDR2 FNYEAQ. The V end was cut by 0 bases, the J end by 1 base, with 3 bases between. The CDR3 covers 13 residues. The CDR3 sequence is CASSLAAQETQYF. Here the CDR3 DNA reads TGTGCCAGCAGCTTAGCCGCCCAAGAGACCCAGTACTTC.

The chain uses TRBV7-9 and TRBJ2-7, with unresolved D. CDR1 is SEHNR, CDR2 FQNEAQ, per germline (reference sequence). The CDR3 has 16 residues. V lost 5 bases to trimming and J lost 0 bases, with 17 bases between them. The DNA for the CDR3 is TGTGCCAGCAGCCACCAACTCCCAGCCGGCTCCTACGAGCAGTACTTC. Its translation: CASSHQLPAGSYEQYF.

Concerning this clone: At the DNA level, this CDR3 is encoded by other sequences in the same sample as well. The CDR3 DNA reads as TGTGCCAGCAGTCGGACGGAATCCTACGAGCAGTACTTC. Translation: CASSRTESYEQYF. This chain connects TRBV6-1 to TRBJ2-7; the D is unclear. Germline assignment: CDR1 MNHNS and CDR2 SASEGT. Deletions cut 5 bases from V and 1 base from J, with 9 bases between. CDR3 size: 13 residues.

The chain couples TRBV27 to TRBJ1-5; the D gene is possibly TRBD1 (6 bases). The CDR3 runs 15 residues. From germline, CDR1 is MNHEY and CDR2 SMNVEV (reference sequence). Trimming removed 3 bases at V and 6 bases at J, with 15 bases between. CDR3 sequence reads: CASSLRAGDRQPQHF. The CDR3 bases are TGTGCCAGCAGTTTGCGGGCAGGGGATCGTCAGCCCCAGCATTTT.

The V call is TRBV28, the J call TRBJ1-5; 7 bases are shared with TRBD1. Trimming took 4 bases from V and 0 from J; bases not matched to a gene: 12. The CDR3 has 18 residues. Germline CDR1 reads MDHEN; CDR2 reads SYDVKM. The CDR3 loop reads CASSSPPGGGYSNQPQHF. The CDR3 DNA reads TGTGCCAGCAGTTCCCCGCCAGGGGGGGGCTATAGCAATCAGCCCCAGCATTTT.

This clone has only a few counts. The gene calls are TRBV7-2 and TRBJ1-2, with D possibly TRBD1 on 5 matching bases. CDR3 length: 14 residues. Germline V gene data show CDR1 as SGHTA and CDR2 as FQGNSA. Trimming stripped 0 bases from V and 7 bases from J, with 12 bases between. CDR3 amino acids: CASSLAQGRAGYTF. As DNA, the CDR3 is TGTGCCAGCAGCTTAGCCCAGGGAAGGGCTGGCTACACCTTC. Based on the CDR3 plus reference TRBV7-2 and TRBJ1-2, the full variable domain is GAGVSQSPSNKVTEKGKDVELRCDPISGHTALYWYRQSLGQGLEFLIYFQGNSAPDKSGLPSDRFSAERTGGSVSTLTIQRTQQEDSAVYLCASSLAQGRAGYTFGSGTRLTVV.